This T cell receptor (beta chain) emerged from a study of blood T cells in healthy people across ages. Germline V gene lookup returns CDR1 DFQATT and CDR2 SNEGSKA (reference sequence). This CDR3 has 11 residues. V was trimmed by 3 bases and J by 7 bases, leaving 6 bases between them. Together with a sample-barcoded 5' primer, a J-beta primer mix was included in a second PCR lasting about 6 to 11 cycles. TCRdb passed the 5' RACE reads through MiXCR, listing each CDR3 protein once. The sample has about 1.4 million distinct CDR3 sequences; approximately 59% are singletons. The chain joins TRBV20-1 to TRBJ2-2, with TRBD1 as a possible D gene (5 bases). The TCR was taken from a man younger than 35 in good health. Sequenced: blood. This CDR3 is CSASRGGELFF. The CDR3 DNA reads as TGCAGTGCTAGTAGGGGCGGGGAGCTGTTTTTT.